Listed below are T cell receptor beta chains from one sample, sequenced in a study of Graves' ophthalmopathy and Graves' hyperthyroidism. MiXCR, applied by TCRdb to the multiplex PCR reads, yields one record per CDR3 protein. The table records fewer than 70,000 distinct CDR3 sequences, around 50% of them present only once. Source material: peripheral blood. The receptor source for this set is an adult woman with Graves' ophthalmopathy. Each CDR3 is given with its conserved first and last residue. D genes are given only for firm matches. The size of a clone is reported for some rows only, either as once, few or many, or as a class for expanded clones.

D	V	J	size	DNA	CDR3
TRBD2	TRBV5-1	TRBJ2-5	many	TGCGCCAGCAGCTTGTCCAGCGGGAAAGAGACCCAGTACTTC	CASSLSSGKETQYF
NA	TRBV6-2/TRBV6-3	TRBJ1-2	many	TGTGCCAGCAGTCAACAGACCTATGGCTACACCTTC	CASSQQTYGYTF
NA	TRBV7-9	TRBJ2-7	many	TGTGCCAGCAGCATTTCAGACGGGGCCTACGAGCAGTACTTC	CASSISDGAYEQYF
TRBD2	TRBV24-1	TRBJ2-3	medium-sized	TGTGCCACCAGTGACCCGGGACTAGCGGCCACAGATACGCAGTATTTT	CATSDPGLAATDTQYF
NA	TRBV24-1	TRBJ1-2	NA	NA	CAVKSGTVDNEQFFGHYGYTF
NA	TRBV19	TRBJ2-2	few	TGTGCCAGTAGTGCCGGGGAGCTGTTTTTT	CASSAGELFF
NA	TRBV5-1	TRBJ2-7	NA	TGCGCCAGCAGCTTAGGGCAGAGCTCCTACGAGCAGTACTTC	CASSLGQSSYEQYF
NA	TRBV14	TRBJ1-1	once	TGTGCCAGCAGCCATGGGACTGAAGCTTTCTTT	CASSHGTEAFF
TRBD1	TRBV29-1	TRBJ1-5	NA	TGCAGCGTTGCGGACAGGGTCAATCAGCCCCAGCATTTT	CSVADRVNQPQHF
TRBD2	TRBV10-3	TRBJ2-7	NA	TGTGCCATCAGTGAGTCAGTCCGGCTAGCGGGAGAGGTGGAGCAGTACTTC	CAISESVRLAGEVEQYF
NA	TRBV4-2	TRBJ2-7	many	TGTGCCAGCAGCCAAGATCAGGGTGGCTACGAGCAGTACTTC	CASSQDQGGYEQYF
TRBD2	TRBV5-4	TRBJ2-3	NA	TGTGCCAGCAGCTTGGCTAGCGGGAAAATCACAGATACGCGGTATTTT	CASSLASGKITDTRYF
NA	TRBV20-1	TRBJ2-5	many	TGCAGTGCTAGCGACAGGCACCAAGAGACCCAGTACTTC	CSASDRHQETQYF
TRBD2	TRBV28	TRBJ2-5	NA	TGTGCCAGCAGTTTATCGGCTAGCGGGAGGGTAGGAGAGACCCAGTACTTC	CASSLSASGRVGETQYF
NA	TRBV4-2	TRBJ1-1	many	TGTGCCAGCAGCCAAGAACCCATGTCGGGGGGCTCTGAAGCTTTCTTT	CASSQEPMSGGSEAFF
NA	TRBV28	TRBJ1-2	many	TGTGCCAGCAGTTTCAGGGTCTCCTATGGCTACACCTTC	CASSFRVSYGYTF
TRBD2	TRBV7-2	TRBJ2-1	few	TGTGCCAGCAGCCCGGGACTAGTCAGTGAGCAGTTCTTC	CASSPGLVSEQFF
NA	TRBV20-1	TRBJ2-5	many	TGCAGTGCTCTAAAACAAGAGACCCAGTACTTC	CSALKQETQYF
NA	TRBV20-1	TRBJ2-7	medium-sized	TGCAGTGCCGCGGGACAGCCCAATTCCTACGAGCAGTACTTC	CSAAGQPNSYEQYF
NA	TRBV10-3	TRBJ1-6	NA	TGTGCCATCAGTGAGTCGGAGGCTCCACCCCTCCACTTT	CAISESEAPPLHF
TRBD2	TRBV20-1	TRBJ2-3	many	TGCAGTGCTAGACCTAGCGGCAACACAGATACGCAGTATTTT	CSARPSGNTDTQYF
NA	TRBV20-1	TRBJ2-7	many	TGCAGTGCTAGAGATCTTCCCTCCCGGGACCTGGGAGGATACGAGCAGTACTTC	CSARDLPSRDLGGYEQYF
TRBD2	TRBV7-9	TRBJ2-1	many	TGTGCCAGCAGCTTAGCTTTGGGTTCGACTAGCGGGAGATCAAAATTATACAATGAGCAGTTCTTC	CASSLALGSTSGRSKLYNEQFF
TRBD2	TRBV19	TRBJ2-3	NA	TGTGCCAGTAGCACCGGGACTAGCTCAAATACGCAGTATTTT	CASSTGTSSNTQYF
NA	TRBV4-3	TRBJ2-2	many	TGCGCCAGCAGCCAAGAGCGGCCGGAGAACACCGGGGAGCTGTTTTTT	CASSQERPENTGELFF
NA	TRBV11-3	TRBJ2-5	NA	TGTGCAAGCAGCTTAGAGCGGCAAGAGACCCAGTACTTC	CASSLERQETQYF
TRBD1	TRBV4-2	TRBJ2-5	NA	TGTGCCAGCAGCCAACGCGTATCAGGGGGCGCGGAGACCCAGTACTTC	CASSQRVSGGAETQYF
NA	TRBV7-2	TRBJ2-1	NA	TGTGCCAGCAGCTTAAATATGAGGATCCTTGAGCAGTTCTTC	CASSLNMRILEQFF
NA	TRBV30	TRBJ1-2	few	TGTGCCTGGAGTGTTCAAGAAGGGGACGGCTACACCTTC	CAWSVQEGDGYTF
NA	TRBV2	TRBJ1-1	NA	TGTGCCAGAGGGACAATCTCTTCCCGGTACACTGAAGCTTTCTTC	CARGTISSRYTEAFF
TRBD1	TRBV5-1	TRBJ2-5	many	TGCGCCAGCAGCTTGGGGACCGGGACAGGGATGGCGGAGACCCAGTACTTC	CASSLGTGTGMAETQYF
NA	TRBV18	TRBJ1-3	NA	TGTGCCAGCTCACAAGTCTCTGGAAACACCATATATTTT	CASSQVSGNTIYF
NA	TRBV29-1	TRBJ2-7	few	TGCAGCGTTGGTCCCCGGACAGTCGGCGAGCAGTACTTC	CSVGPRTVGEQYF
NA	TRBV20-1	TRBJ2-7	NA	TGCAGTGCTAGAGCCCCGGGATCAGGGGTCGAGCAGTACTTC	CSARAPGSGVEQYF
TRBD1	TRBV28	TRBJ1-4	NA	TGTGCCAGCAGTTTAGGGACAGGTCCGCCGGGTGAAAAACTGTTTTTT	CASSLGTGPPGEKLFF
TRBD2	TRBV25-1	TRBJ2-7	NA	TGTGCCAGCAGTGGCCTGATAGGACTAGCGGCCTACGAGCAGTACTTC	CASSGLIGLAAYEQYF
NA	TRBV6-5	TRBJ1-2	many	TGTGCCAGCAGTTACCTACCAGAGGAGGGACCCGGCTACACCTTC	CASSYLPEEGPGYTF
NA	TRBV7-8	TRBJ1-3	NA	TGTGCCAGCAGCTTAGCTAGAGACGGAGACACCATATATTTT	CASSLARDGDTIYF
NA	TRBV5-1	TRBJ1-4	many	TGCGCCAGCAGCTTGGTGGGGGCCGATGAAAAACTGTTTTTT	CASSLVGADEKLFF
TRBD2	TRBV29-1	TRBJ2-2	many	TGCAGCGTTGAAGTGTCTAGCGGGAGCCGGATCACCGGGGAGCTGTTTTTT	CSVEVSSGSRITGELFF
TRBD2	TRBV9	TRBJ2-1	NA	TGTACCAGCGCTCCGGGGGGGAGCAACGAGCAGTTCTTC	CTSAPGGSNEQFF
TRBD1	TRBV7-2	TRBJ1-1	many	TGTGCCAGCAGCTCCCAGCCGGGACAGCTTATGAACACTGAAGCTTTCTTT	CASSSQPGQLMNTEAFF